The next 24 T cell receptor beta chains were all read from a single sample in a study of PD-1 blockade in classical Hodgkin lymphoma. TCRdb's table, derived via immunoSEQ multiplex PCR, lists solely in-frame clones and lacks some. The top ten hold roughly a quarter of the sample, which has about 20,000 clones, around 73% seen once. Each patient experienced a relapse that followed autologous stem cell transplantation, and brentuximab vedotin exposure varied. The specimen comprised peripheral blood mononuclear cells (PBMCs), sampled before the second cycle of nivolumab. These receptors were obtained from a human donor with classical Hodgkin lymphoma.

The gene calls are TRBV5-4 and TRBJ2-7, with 12 bases matching TRBD2. The CDR3 length is 15 residues. CDR1 is SGHNT and CDR2 is YYREEE in the germline V gene (reference sequence). The V segment lost 5 bases and the J segment 4 bases; nucleotides outside the gene matches: 7. This CDR3 is CASSPTSGSQYEQYF. The CDR3 DNA is TGTGCCAGCAGTCCGACTAGCGGGAGTCAGTACGAGCAGTACTTC.

This clone occurred a few times. The chain combines TRBV11-2 with TRBJ2-3; perhaps TRBD2 as D (6 bases). V shed 1 base and J shed 4 bases, with 18 bases lying between them. This CDR3 comprises 17 residues. Germline V CDR1 and CDR2: SGHAT, FQNNGV. CDR3 residues: CASSLGSSGVVADTQYF. Here the CDR3 DNA reads TGTGCCAGCAGCTTAGGGAGTAGCGGAGTAGTGGCAGATACGCAGTATTTT.

This chain joins TRBV10-3 and TRBJ1-5; D is perhaps TRBD1 (5 bases). CDR3 length: 13 residues. Germline V gene lookup returns CDR1 ENHRY and CDR2 SYGVKD. V was trimmed by 4 bases and J by 4 bases, leaving 8 bases between them. The CDR3 reads CAISAAGNQPQHF. The DNA of the CDR3 is TGTGCCATCAGTGCGGCAGGGAATCAGCCCCAGCATTTT.

This clone qualifies as medium-sized (0.01 to 0.1%). The CDR3 here is CASSVDGGPTEAFF. The DNA of the CDR3 is TGTGCCAGCAGCGTAGACGGGGGTCCCACTGAAGCTTTCTTT. The chain combines TRBV9 with TRBJ1-1; tentative D call: TRBD1 (5 bases). CDR1 is SGDLS, CDR2 YYNGEE, per germline. Trimming took off 0 bases at V and 4 bases at J, with 10 bases between the two ends. The CDR3 length is 14 residues.

This rearrangement joins TRBV6-1 to TRBJ2-7; D gene unclear. Trimming pared 8 bases from V and 4 bases from J, leaving 9 bases between. Germline loops: CDR1 MNHNS, CDR2 SASEGT. The CDR3 is 11 amino acids. DNA of the CDR3: TGTGCCAGCCTGGGTAGGTACGAGCAGTACTTC. Translation: CASLGRYEQYF.

In nucleotides, the CDR3 is TGTGCCAGCAGCACCGGGACTTCCAATGAGCAGTTCTTC. It yields the protein CASSTGTSNEQFF. V is TRBV7-6 and J is TRBJ2-1; possible D gene TRBD2, 6 bases. Germline V lookup: CDR1 SGHVS, CDR2 FNYEAQ. The germline V and J ends were trimmed by 5 bases and 6 bases, with 11 bases remaining between them. This CDR3 region has 13 residues. Supplemented by reference TRBV7-6 and TRBJ2-1, the full variable domain reads GAGVSQSPRYKVTKRGQDVALRCDPISGHVSLYWYRQALGQGPEFLTYFNYEAQQDKSGLPNDRFSAERPEGSISTLTIQRTEQRDSAMYRCASSTGTSNEQFFGPGTRLTVL.

The chain employs TRBV4-1 and TRBJ1-5, with D uncertain. The CDR3 totals 16 residues. Germline V gene lookup returns CDR1 MGHRA and CDR2 YSYEKL. With 1 base removed from V and 0 bases from J, the gap between germline ends came to 10 bases. The CDR3 DNA sequence: TGCGCCAGCAGCCAAGCGGCAGACCCTAGCAATCAGCCCCAGCATTTT. It encodes CASSQAADPSNQPQHF.

The rearrangement joins TRBV27 to TRBJ2-6; tentative D call: TRBD1 (5 bases). CDR3 length: 19 amino acids. Trimming cost V 2 bases and J 5 bases, with 22 bases left between them. The germline CDR1 and CDR2 sequences are MNHEY and SMNVEV (reference sequence). The DNA for the CDR3 is TGTGCCAGCAGTTTAGAAGCGAGCTTGAATGGGGCGTGGGCCAACGTCCTGACTTTC. The encoded protein is CASSLEASLNGAWANVLTF.

The V gene is TRBV29-1, the J gene TRBJ2-1, with 8 bases that match TRBD2. Looked up from germline, CDR1 is SQVTM and CDR2 is ANQGSEA. The CDR3 runs to 14 residues. J was trimmed by 9 bases and V by 4 bases; bases with no gene match: 11. CDR3: CSVVSGRALAEQFF. CDR3 bases: TGCAGCGTTGTTTCCGGGAGGGCCTTAGCTGAGCAGTTCTTC.

The chain links TRBV2 to TRBJ2-3; D tentatively reads TRBD1 or TRBD2 (5 bases each). Trimming removed 1 base at V and 3 bases at J, with 8 bases between. This CDR3 comprises 14 residues. Germline CDR1 is SNHLY and CDR2 is FYNNEI. The CDR3 is CASSEGGLTDTQYF. The CDR3 nucleotides are TGTGCCAGCAGTGAAGGGGGGTTGACAGATACGCAGTATTTT.

In its sample, this clone ranks as medium-sized. CDR3 nucleotides: TGTGCCAGCAGTGCCGGGACTAGCGGGATTAGGTCCTACGAGCAGTACTTC. This encodes CASSAGTSGIRSYEQYF. The chain uses TRBV7-2 and TRBJ2-7; TRBD2 agrees at 13 bases. J lost 1 base, V lost 6 bases, and 9 bases had no gene match. Germline V gene data show CDR1 as SGHTA and CDR2 as FQGNSA. This CDR3 spans 17 amino acids.

The sample holds one count of this clone. The J gene is TRBJ1-6, the V gene TRBV7-9; 9 positions match TRBD1. The germline V gene has CDR1 SEHNR and CDR2 FQNEAQ (reference sequence). The CDR3 totals 16 residues. After removal of 1 base from V and 6 bases from J, the junction contained 4 bases not matched to a gene. CDR3 nucleotide sequence: TGTGCCAGCAGCTTAGAAACAGGGGGCGGTAATTCACCCCTCCACTTT. It specifies CASSLETGGGNSPLHF.

The rearrangement uses TRBV7-9 and TRBJ1-2, with TRBD1 matching 8 bases. CDR3 size: 16 residues. With 0 bases clipped from V and 5 bases from J, the junction kept 8 bases outside the gene matches. Germline values: CDR1 SEHNR, CDR2 FQNEAQ (reference sequence). CDR3 DNA sequence: TGTGCCAGCAGCTTAGCGGGCCAGGGGGCGGGTTATGGCTACACCTTC. It yields the protein CASSLAGQGAGYGYTF. Complete variable domain (other parts from reference TRBV7-9 and TRBJ1-2): DTGVSQNPRHKITKRGQNVTFRCDPISEHNRLYWYRQTLGQGPEFLTYFQNEAQLEKSRLLSDRFSAERPKGSFSTLEIQRTEQGDSAMYLCASSLAGQGAGYGYTFGSGTRLTVV.

The chain's CDR3 is CASRVSGSEIQYF. CDR3 nucleotide sequence: TGTGCCAGCAGGGTTAGCGGGAGTGAGATTCAGTACTTC. The chain links TRBV7-9 to TRBJ2-4, with 9 bases matching TRBD2. Germline CDR1 reads SEHNR; CDR2 reads FQNEAQ (reference sequence). V lost 6 bases to trimming and J lost 10 bases; unmatched junction nucleotides: 7. The CDR3 sequence is 13 residues long.

V is TRBV30 and J is TRBJ2-7, with a weak D call TRBD1 (6 bases). With 3 bases removed from V and 4 bases from J, the gap between germline ends came to 13 bases. The CDR3 has 13 residues. Germline values: CDR1 GTSNPN, CDR2 SVGIG (reference sequence). CDR3 nucleotide sequence: TGTGCCTGGAGCTGGGGGCTAGTTTACGAGCAGTACTTC. It yields the protein CAWSWGLVYEQYF.

The chain carries TRBV18 and TRBJ1-1, with 7 bases fitting TRBD1. The CDR3 contains 16 residues. Germline V gene sequence: CDR1 KGHSH, CDR2 LQKENI. After removal of 2 bases from V and 3 bases from J, the junction contained 9 bases not matched to a gene. The CDR3 region has the DNA TGTGCCAGCTCACCAGAGATGGAACAGGGGTACACTGAAGCTTTCTTT. The encoded protein is CASSPEMEQGYTEAFF.

V usage is TRBV15 and J usage is TRBJ2-3, with a weak D call TRBD1 (5 bases). The CDR3 runs to 13 residues. Germline values: CDR1 LNHNV, CDR2 YYDKDF (reference sequence). V was clipped by 7 bases and J by 1 base, with 9 bases between them. The CDR3 is CATTTRGTDTQYF. CDR3 coding DNA: TGTGCCACCACAACCAGGGGCACAGATACGCAGTATTTT.

In the case of this clone: The identical CDR3 is also encoded by other nucleotide sequences in the sample. This chain links TRBV5-1 with TRBJ2-5; TRBD2 aligns across 8 bases. The V and J ends lost 4 bases and 4 bases, in that order; junction bases with no gene match: 15. The CDR3 extends over 17 amino acids. The germline gives CDR1 SGHRS, CDR2 YFSETQ. The CDR3 reads CASSRTSSGRGGETQYF. The CDR3 nucleotides read TGCGCCAGCAGCCGCACATCTAGCGGGCGCGGTGGAGAGACCCAGTACTTC.

V and J are TRBV27 and TRBJ2-3; a weak D match, TRBD2 (6 bases). V was pared by 4 bases and J by 4 bases, with 12 bases between. This CDR3 comprises 14 residues. Germline assignment: CDR1 MNHEY and CDR2 SMNVEV (reference sequence). CDR3 DNA: TGTGCCAGCAGTTCGACATGGGGGGCAGATACGCAGTATTTT. This sequence encodes CASSSTWGADTQYF.

This chain joins TRBV10-2 and TRBJ2-2; D remains unclear. The CDR3 length is 14 residues. V was shortened by 0 bases and J by 6 bases, with 8 bases between the two germline ends. Per germline, CDR1 WSHSY and CDR2 SAAADI. For the CDR3, the DNA is TGCGCCAGCAGTGAGTCGCTGCTATCCGGGGAGCTGTTTTTT. Translating it yields CASSESLLSGELFF.

This clone was picked up one time. This rearrangement joins TRBV5-6 to TRBJ1-2; no firm D call. Trimming stripped 2 bases from V and 3 bases from J, with 11 bases between. The CDR3 contains 14 residues. From germline, CDR1 is SGHDT and CDR2 YYEEEE. The CDR3 region has the DNA TGTGCCAGCAGCTTTCGGGTCCGAGACTATGGCTACACCTTC. It yields the protein CASSFRVRDYGYTF.

The chain combines TRBV14 with TRBJ1-4, with a weak D call TRBD1 (5 bases). Germline CDR1 is SGHDN and CDR2 is FVKESK. The CDR3 has 16 amino acids. The V end was cut by 3 bases, the J end by 5 bases, with 16 bases between. CDR3 region: CASSHAGRGANEKLFF. DNA for the CDR3: TGTGCCAGCAGCCACGCGGGCCGCGGGGCCAATGAAAAACTGTTTTTT.

V is TRBV5-1 and J is TRBJ2-1; 9 nucleotides match TRBD1. The CDR3 is made up of 16 amino acids. The junction had 7 bases not matched to a gene; V was cut back by 4 bases and J by 2 bases. The germline V gene has CDR1 SGHRS and CDR2 YFSETQ. The CDR3 nucleotides read TGCGCCAGCAGCCGGAAAGGGACAGGGACCTACAATGAGCAGTTCTTC. Its translation: CASSRKGTGTYNEQFF. Full variable domain (rest looked up from reference TRBV5-1 and TRBJ2-1): KAGVTQTPRYLIKTRGQQVTLSCSPISGHRSVSWYQQTPGQGLQFLFEYFSETQRNKGNFPGRFSGRQFSNSRSEMNVSTLELGDSALYLCASSRKGTGTYNEQFFGPGTRLTVL.

This chain connects TRBV2 to TRBJ2-6; D is possibly TRBD1 (5 bases). Germline V gives CDR1 SNHLY, CDR2 FYNNEI. V dropped 6 bases and J dropped 4 bases, with 13 bases sitting between them. The CDR3 contains 15 residues. The DNA for the CDR3 is TGTGCCAGCAGACCCCCAGGGCTCGGGGCCAACGTCCTGACTTTC. Its protein product is CASRPPGLGANVLTF.